This T cell receptor beta chain was identified in a study of OX40 agonist ivuxolimab in advanced cancers. Study as a whole: Recorded diagnoses for dose-escalation patients were hepatocellular carcinoma, melanoma, renal cell or head and neck cancer.

Sequencing was performed with immunoSEQ multiplex PCR; in TCRdb, only in-frame clones are kept and a portion is missing. The data contain about 16,000 clones, 90% of them singletons. Germline V lookup: CDR1 LGHNA, CDR2 YSLEER. The V and J ends lost 0 bases and 0 bases respectively, with 9 bases between them. The CDR3 contains 15 residues. This chain connects TRBV4-3 to TRBJ2-7; a weak D match, TRBD1 (5 bases). This receptor was obtained from an adult with an advanced solid tumor such as melanoma, head and neck, liver or kidney cancer. Source: CD4+ or CD8+ T cells sorted from blood, taken in a trial of the OX40 agonist ivuxolimab. The CDR3 DNA is TGCGCCAGCAGCCAAGATTACAGGAGCTCCTACGAGCAGTACTTC. The encoded protein is CASSQDYRSSYEQYF.